Listed here is a single T cell receptor beta chain. Antigen: not known. The material for each subset, its genomic DNA, was split evenly across several immunoSEQ plates. Sequenced by immunoSEQ multiplex PCR; TCRdb stores in-frame clones only, minus some. The repertoire holds under 1,100,000 clones, with more than 65% as singletons. This record belongs to a study of shared clonotypes between healthy human individuals. Study summary: CD8 memory received one plate per donor, CD8 naive two, CD4 memory three and CD4 naive three.

General study points: Though the depth was large, rarefaction showed that sorted-subset sequencing was incomplete. Donors were few, which limited the genetic and exposure-history diversity represented.

This CDR3 has 16 residues. V dropped 4 bases and J dropped 2; count of bases not matched to a gene: 5. Germline values: CDR1 MNHNS, CDR2 SASEGT. The sequencing input was memory CD4+ T cells sorted from blood. This sample's subset: CD45RA-negative fraction. The TCR sequence derives from a man aged 18 to 30 in good health. The genes are TRBV6-1 and TRBJ2-2; 9 nucleotides align to TRBD1. CDR3 nucleotides: TGTGCCAGCAGTGGATCGACAGGGGGAAACACCGGGGAGCTGTTTTTT. It is translated as CASSGSTGGNTGELFF.